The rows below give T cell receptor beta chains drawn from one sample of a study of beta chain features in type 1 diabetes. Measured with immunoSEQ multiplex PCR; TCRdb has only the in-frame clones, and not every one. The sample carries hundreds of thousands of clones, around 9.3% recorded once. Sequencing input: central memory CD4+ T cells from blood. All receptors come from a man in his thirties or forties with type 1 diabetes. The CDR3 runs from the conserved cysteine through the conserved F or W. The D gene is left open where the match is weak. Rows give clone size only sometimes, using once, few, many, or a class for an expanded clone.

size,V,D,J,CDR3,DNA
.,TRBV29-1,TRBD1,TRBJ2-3,CSANQGERTDTQYF,TGCAGCGCGAACCAGGGGGAGAGGACAGATACGCAGTATTTT
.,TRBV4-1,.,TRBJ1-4,CASSQIEGLNEKLFF,TGCGCCAGCAGCCAAATAGAAGGGCTCAATGAAAAACTGTTTTTT
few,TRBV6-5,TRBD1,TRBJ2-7,CASRSGQGGEQYF,TGTGCCAGCAGGAGCGGACAGGGAGGCGAGCAGTACTTC
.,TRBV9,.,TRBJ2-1,CATSPFAAGGNEQFF,TGTGCCACCTCACCGTTCGCCGCTGGGGGTAATGAGCAGTTCTTC
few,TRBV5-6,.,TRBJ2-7,CASSSLYEQYF,TGTGCCAGCAGCTCCCTCTACGAGCAGTACTTC
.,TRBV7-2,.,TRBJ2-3,CASSLAGPTDTQYF,TGTGCCAGCAGCTTAGCGGGGCCCACAGATACGCAGTATTTT
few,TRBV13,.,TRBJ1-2,CASSRLGGGDYGYTF,TGTGCCAGCAGCCGACTGGGGGGAGGAGACTATGGCTACACCTTC
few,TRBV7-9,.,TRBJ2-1,CASSLGFYNEQFF,TGTGCCAGCAGCTTGGGTTTTTACAATGAGCAGTTCTTC
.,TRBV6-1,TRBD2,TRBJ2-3,CASSETGLAVVGDTQYF,TGTGCCAGCAGTGAGACGGGACTAGCGGTGGTTGGAGATACGCAGTATTTT
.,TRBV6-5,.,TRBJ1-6,CASSYEGTLSYSPLHF,TGTGCCAGCAGTTACGAAGGGACACTCTCCTATTCACCCCTCCACTTT
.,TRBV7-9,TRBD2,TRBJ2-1,CASSLTTSGGARNEQFF,TGTGCCAGCAGCTTAACCACTAGCGGGGGCGCTCGGAATGAGCAGTTCTTC
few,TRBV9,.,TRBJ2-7,CASSVGPGKDEQYF,TGTGCCAGCAGCGTAGGACCGGGGAAGGACGAGCAGTACTTC
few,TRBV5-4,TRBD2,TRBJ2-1,CASSILWTSGGEGNEQFF,TGTGCCAGCAGCATATTATGGACTAGCGGGGGGGAAGGCAATGAGCAGTTCTTC
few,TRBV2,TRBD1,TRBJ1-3,CASSRQGGNTIYF,TGTGCCAGCAGTAGACAGGGAGGAAACACCATATATTTT
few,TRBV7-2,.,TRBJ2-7,CASSLDSFMEQYF,TGTGCCAGCAGTCTGGACAGTTTTATGGAGCAGTACTTC
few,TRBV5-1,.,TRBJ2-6,CASSSGFSSGANVLTF,TGCGCCAGCAGCTCGGGGTTTAGCTCTGGGGCCAACGTCCTGACTTTC
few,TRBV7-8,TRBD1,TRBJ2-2,CASSSNRGVTGELFF,TGTGCCAGCAGCTCCAACAGGGGGGTCACCGGGGAGCTGTTTTTT
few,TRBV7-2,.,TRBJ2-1,CASSLVGGSYNEQFF,TGTGCCAGCAGCTTAGTAGGGGGGTCCTACAATGAGCAGTTCTTC
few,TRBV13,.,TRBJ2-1,CASSPRPGADEQFF,TGTGCCAGCAGCCCACGACCAGGGGCAGATGAGCAGTTCTTC
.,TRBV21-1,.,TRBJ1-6,CASKVTLQYSPLHF,TGTGCCAGCAAAGTGACCTTACAATATTCACCCCTCCACTTT
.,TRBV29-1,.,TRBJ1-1,CSVEGLYGGPTNTEAFF,TGCAGCGTTGAAGGGCTATATGGGGGGCCTACGAACACTGAAGCTTTCTTT
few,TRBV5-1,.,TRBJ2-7,CASSFAGTSSYEQYF,TGCGCCAGCAGCTTCGCGGGCACAAGCTCCTACGAGCAGTACTTC
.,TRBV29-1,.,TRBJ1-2,CSVGGVNGYTF,TGCAGCGTTGGGGGGGTTAACGGCTACACCTTC
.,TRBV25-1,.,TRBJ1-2,CASRSPGGSNYGYTF,TGTGCCAGCCGATCCCCCGGCGGGTCTAACTATGGCTACACCTTC
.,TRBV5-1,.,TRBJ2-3,CASSSWTAANRPDTQYF,TGCGCCAGCAGCTCCTGGACCGCCGCAAATCGCCCAGATACGCAGTATTTT
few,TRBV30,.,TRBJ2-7,CAWSAMKAYEQYF,TGTGCCTGGAGTGCTATGAAGGCGTACGAGCAGTACTTC
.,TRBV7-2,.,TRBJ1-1,CASSLSGASTEAFF,TGTGCCAGCAGCTTATCGGGAGCGAGCACTGAAGCTTTCTTT
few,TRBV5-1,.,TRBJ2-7,CASSSSGTASYEQYF,TGCGCCAGCAGCTCCTCCGGGACTGCCTCCTACGAGCAGTACTTC
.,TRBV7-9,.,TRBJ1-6,CASSLALYNSPLHF,TGTGCCAGCAGCTTAGCGCTTTATAATTCACCCCTCCACTTT
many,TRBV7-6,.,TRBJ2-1,CASTNPYTGGANEQFF,TGTGCCAGCACCAATCCTTACACGGGGGGCGCCAATGAGCAGTTCTTC
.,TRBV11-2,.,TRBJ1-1,CASSFLTRNTEAFF,TGTGCCAGCAGCTTTCTAACACGGAACACTGAAGCTTTCTTT
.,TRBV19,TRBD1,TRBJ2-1,CASSIGQGSSEQFF,TGTGCCAGTAGTATCGGACAGGGGTCTAGTGAGCAGTTCTTC
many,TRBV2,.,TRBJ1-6,CASSPDSNSPLHF,TGTGCCAGCAGCCCGGACAGTAATTCACCCCTCCACTTT
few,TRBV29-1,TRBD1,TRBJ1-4,CSVSTGRNEKLFF,TGCAGCGTTTCGACAGGGAGGAATGAAAAACTGTTTTTT
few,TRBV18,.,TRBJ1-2,CASSSQSNYGYTF,TGTGCCAGCTCATCACAGTCTAACTATGGCTACACCTTC
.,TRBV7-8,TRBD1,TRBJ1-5,CASSSLGTGGSGNQPQHF,TGTGCCAGCAGCTCGCTCGGGACAGGGGGTTCGGGAAATCAGCCCCAGCATTTT
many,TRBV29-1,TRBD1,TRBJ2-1,CSGKGDRGYNEQFF,TGCAGCGGGAAGGGGGACAGGGGCTACAATGAGCAGTTCTTC
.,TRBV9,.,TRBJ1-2,CASSVVSNGYTF,TGTGCCAGCAGCGTAGTTAGTAACGGCTACACCTTC
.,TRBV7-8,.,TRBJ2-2,CASSLVQGTGELFF,TGTGCCAGCAGCTTAGTACAGGGCACCGGGGAGCTGTTTTTT
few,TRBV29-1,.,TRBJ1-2,CSGWTPSNYGYTF,TGCAGCGGGTGGACACCCAGTAACTATGGCTACACCTTC
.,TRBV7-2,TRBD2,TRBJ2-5,CASSLGTSVETQYF,TGTGCCAGCAGCCTCGGGACTAGCGTGGAGACCCAGTACTTC
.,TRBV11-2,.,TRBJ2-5,CASSRTDGGTQETQYF,TGTGCCAGCAGCCGCACAGACGGAGGAACCCAAGAGACCCAGTACTTC
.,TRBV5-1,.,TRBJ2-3,CASSLVPQMDTQYF,TGCGCCAGCAGCTTGGTCCCCCAGATGGATACGCAGTATTTT
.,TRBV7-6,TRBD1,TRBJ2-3,CASSSGQGAWDTQYF,TGTGCCAGCAGCTCGGGACAGGGGGCGTGGGATACGCAGTATTTT
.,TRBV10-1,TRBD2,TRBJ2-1,CAPRPGLAYNEQFF,TGCGCACCCCGACCGGGACTAGCTTACAATGAGCAGTTCTTC
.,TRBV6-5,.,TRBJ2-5,CASSYGTLHQETQYF,TGTGCCAGCAGTTACGGGACACTACACCAAGAGACCCAGTACTTC
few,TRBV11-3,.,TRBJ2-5,CASSLFEASETQYF,TGTGCCAGCAGCTTATTCGAAGCAAGTGAGACCCAGTACTTC
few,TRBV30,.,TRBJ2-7,CASAGTQYEQYF,TGTGCCTCCGCCGGGACACAGTACGAGCAGTACTTC
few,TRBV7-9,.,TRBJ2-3,CASSSAGATDTQYF,TGTGCCAGCAGCTCGGCAGGGGCCACAGATACGCAGTATTTT
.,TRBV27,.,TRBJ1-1,CASSFSGRTRNTEAFF,TGTGCCAGCAGTTTTTCGGGCAGGACTCGGAACACTGAAGCTTTCTTT
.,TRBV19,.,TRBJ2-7,CASRDRTYEQYF,TGTGCCAGTAGGGACCGGACCTACGAGCAGTACTTC
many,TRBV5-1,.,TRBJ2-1,CASSPRIAESEQFF,TGCGCCAGCAGTCCGAGAATAGCGGAGAGTGAGCAGTTCTTC